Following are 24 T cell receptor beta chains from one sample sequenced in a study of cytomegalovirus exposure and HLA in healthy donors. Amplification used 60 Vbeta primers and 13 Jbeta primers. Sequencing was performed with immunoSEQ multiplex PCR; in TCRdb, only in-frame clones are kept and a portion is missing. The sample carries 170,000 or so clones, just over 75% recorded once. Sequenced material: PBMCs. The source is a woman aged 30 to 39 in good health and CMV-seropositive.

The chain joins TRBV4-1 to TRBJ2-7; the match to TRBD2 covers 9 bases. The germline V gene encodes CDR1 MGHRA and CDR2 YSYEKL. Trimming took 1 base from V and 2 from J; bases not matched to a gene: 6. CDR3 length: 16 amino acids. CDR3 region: CASSQARGRDPYEQYF. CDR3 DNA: TGCGCCAGCAGCCAAGCTCGCGGGAGGGATCCCTACGAGCAGTACTTC.

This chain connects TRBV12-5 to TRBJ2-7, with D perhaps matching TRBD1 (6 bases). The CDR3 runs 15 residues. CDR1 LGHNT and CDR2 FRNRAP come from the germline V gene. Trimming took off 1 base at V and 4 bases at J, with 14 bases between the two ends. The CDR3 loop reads CASGLGTAPGYEQYF. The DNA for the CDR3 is TGTGCTAGTGGTTTGGGGACAGCCCCGGGTTACGAGCAGTACTTC.

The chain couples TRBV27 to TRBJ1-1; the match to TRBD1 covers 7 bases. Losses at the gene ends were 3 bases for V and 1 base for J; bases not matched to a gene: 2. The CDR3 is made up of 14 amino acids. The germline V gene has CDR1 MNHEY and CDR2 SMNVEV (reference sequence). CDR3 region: CASSLDRSNTEAFF. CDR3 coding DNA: TGTGCCAGCAGTTTGGACAGGTCGAACACTGAAGCTTTCTTT.

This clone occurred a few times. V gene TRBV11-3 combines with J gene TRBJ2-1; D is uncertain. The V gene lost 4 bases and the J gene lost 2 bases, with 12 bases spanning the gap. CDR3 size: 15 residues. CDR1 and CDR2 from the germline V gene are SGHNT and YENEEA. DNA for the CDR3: TGTGCCAGCAGCTCAGGCTCGTCGCCCTACAATGAGCAGTTCTTC. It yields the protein CASSSGSSPYNEQFF. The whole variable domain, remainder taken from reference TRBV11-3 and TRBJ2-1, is EAGVVQSPRYKIIEKKQPVAFWCNPISGHNTLYWYLQNLGQGPELLIRYENEEAVDDSQLPKDRFSAERLKGVDSTLKIQPAELGDSAVYLCASSSGSSPYNEQFFGPGTRLTVL.

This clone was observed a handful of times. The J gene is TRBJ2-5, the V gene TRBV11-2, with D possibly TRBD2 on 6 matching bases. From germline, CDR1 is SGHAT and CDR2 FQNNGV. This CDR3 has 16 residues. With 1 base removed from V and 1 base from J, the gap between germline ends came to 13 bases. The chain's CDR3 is CASSLVGPGVQETQYF. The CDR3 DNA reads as TGTGCCAGCAGCTTAGTAGGGCCGGGAGTCCAAGAGACCCAGTACTTC.

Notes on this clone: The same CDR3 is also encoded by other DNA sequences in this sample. The chain's CDR3 is CAISESTSGSYEQYF. The CDR3, as DNA: TGTGCCATCAGTGAGTCGACAAGCGGCTCCTACGAGCAGTACTTC. The chain joins TRBV10-3 to TRBJ2-7, with a possible D match to TRBD2 (5 bases). Deletions cut 0 bases from V and 0 bases from J, with 9 bases between. CDR3 length: 15 amino acids. Germline V gives CDR1 ENHRY, CDR2 SYGVKD.

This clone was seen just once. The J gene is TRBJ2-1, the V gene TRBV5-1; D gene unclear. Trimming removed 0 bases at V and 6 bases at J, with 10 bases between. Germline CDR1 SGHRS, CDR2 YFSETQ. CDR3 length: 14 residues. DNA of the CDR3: TGCGCCAGCAGCTTGGTCGAGGCCCCCAATGAGCAGTTCTTC. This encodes CASSLVEAPNEQFF. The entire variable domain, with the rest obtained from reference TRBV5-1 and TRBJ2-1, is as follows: KAGVTQTPRYLIKTRGQQVTLSCSPISGHRSVSWYQQTPGQGLQFLFEYFSETQRNKGNFPGRFSGRQFSNSRSEMNVSTLELGDSALYLCASSLVEAPNEQFFGPGTRLTVL.

The CDR3 here is CASSFRGYGNQPQHF. In nucleotides, the CDR3 is TGTGCCAGCAGTTTCAGGGGGTATGGCAATCAGCCCCAGCATTTT. This chain joins TRBV27 and TRBJ1-5, with 7 bases that match TRBD1. CDR3 length equals 15 residues. After removal of 3 bases from V and 2 bases from J, the junction contained 4 bases not matched to a gene. CDR1 is MNHEY, CDR2 SMNVEV, per germline (reference sequence).

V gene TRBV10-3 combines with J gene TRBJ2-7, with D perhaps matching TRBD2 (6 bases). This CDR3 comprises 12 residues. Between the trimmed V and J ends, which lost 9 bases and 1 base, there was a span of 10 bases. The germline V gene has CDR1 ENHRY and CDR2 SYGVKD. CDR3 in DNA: TGTGCCATGGGGGGTCTATCCTACGAGCAGTACTTC. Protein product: CAMGGLSYEQYF.

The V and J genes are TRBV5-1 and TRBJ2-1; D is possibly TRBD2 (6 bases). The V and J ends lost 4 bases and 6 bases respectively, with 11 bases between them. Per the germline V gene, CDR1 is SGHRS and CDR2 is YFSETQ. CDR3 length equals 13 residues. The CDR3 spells CASSPGLRNEQFF. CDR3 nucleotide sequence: TGCGCCAGCAGCCCGGGACTCCGCAATGAGCAGTTCTTC.

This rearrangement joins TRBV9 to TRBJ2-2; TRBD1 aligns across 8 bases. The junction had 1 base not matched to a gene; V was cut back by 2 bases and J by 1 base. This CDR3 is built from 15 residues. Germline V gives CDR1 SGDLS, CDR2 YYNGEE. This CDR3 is CASSVTGVNTGELFF. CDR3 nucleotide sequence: TGTGCCAGCAGCGTGACAGGGGTGAACACCGGGGAGCTGTTTTTT.

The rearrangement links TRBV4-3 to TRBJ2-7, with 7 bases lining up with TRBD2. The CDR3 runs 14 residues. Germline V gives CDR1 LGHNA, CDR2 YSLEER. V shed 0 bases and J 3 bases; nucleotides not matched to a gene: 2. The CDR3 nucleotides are TGCGCCAGCAGCCAAGATCGCGGGAGCTACGAGCAGTACTTC. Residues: CASSQDRGSYEQYF.

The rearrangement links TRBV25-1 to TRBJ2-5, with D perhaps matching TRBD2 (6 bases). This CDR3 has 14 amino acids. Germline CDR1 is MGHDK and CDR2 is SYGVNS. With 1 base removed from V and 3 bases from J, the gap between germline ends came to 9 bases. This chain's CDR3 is CASSESAGKETQYF. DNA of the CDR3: TGTGCCAGCAGTGAATCGGCGGGGAAAGAGACCCAGTACTTC.

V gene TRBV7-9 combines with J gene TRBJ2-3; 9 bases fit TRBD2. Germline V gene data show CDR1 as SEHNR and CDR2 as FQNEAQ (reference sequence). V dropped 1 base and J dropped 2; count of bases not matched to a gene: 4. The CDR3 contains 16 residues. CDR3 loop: CASSLVASGATDTQYF. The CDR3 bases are TGTGCCAGCAGCTTAGTGGCTAGCGGGGCCACAGATACGCAGTATTTT.

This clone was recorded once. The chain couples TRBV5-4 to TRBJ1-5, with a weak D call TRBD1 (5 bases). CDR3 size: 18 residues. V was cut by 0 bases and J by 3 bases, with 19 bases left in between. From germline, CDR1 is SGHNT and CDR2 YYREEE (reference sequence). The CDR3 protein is CASSLGGVLGAVNQPQHF. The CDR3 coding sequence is TGTGCCAGCAGCTTGGGAGGTGTACTTGGGGCAGTCAATCAGCCCCAGCATTTT. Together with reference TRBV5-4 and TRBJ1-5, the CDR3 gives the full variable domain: ETGVTQSPTHLIKTRGQQVTLRCSSQSGHNTVSWYQQALGQGPQFIFQYYREEENGRGNFPPRFSGLQFPNYSSELNVNALELDDSALYLCASSLGGVLGAVNQPQHFGDGTRLSIL.

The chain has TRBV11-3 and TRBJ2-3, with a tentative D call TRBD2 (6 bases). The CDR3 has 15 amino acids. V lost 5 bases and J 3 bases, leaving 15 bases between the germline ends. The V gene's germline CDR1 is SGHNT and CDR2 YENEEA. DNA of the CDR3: TGTGCCAGCAGCCACCTTCGCGGGGATACAGATACGCAGTATTTT. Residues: CASSHLRGDTDTQYF.

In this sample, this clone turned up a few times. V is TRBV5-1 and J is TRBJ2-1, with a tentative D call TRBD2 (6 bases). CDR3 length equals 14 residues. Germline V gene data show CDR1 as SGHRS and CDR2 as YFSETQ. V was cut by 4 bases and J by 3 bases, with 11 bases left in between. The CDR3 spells CASSLEGVYNEQFF. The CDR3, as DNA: TGCGCCAGCAGCCTGGAGGGAGTCTACAATGAGCAGTTCTTC.

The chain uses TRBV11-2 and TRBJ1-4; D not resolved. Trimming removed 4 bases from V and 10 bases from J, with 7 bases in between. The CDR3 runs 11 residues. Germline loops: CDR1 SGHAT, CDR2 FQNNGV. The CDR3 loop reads CASSWEGKLFF. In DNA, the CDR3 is TGTGCCAGCAGCTGGGAGGGAAAACTGTTTTTT.

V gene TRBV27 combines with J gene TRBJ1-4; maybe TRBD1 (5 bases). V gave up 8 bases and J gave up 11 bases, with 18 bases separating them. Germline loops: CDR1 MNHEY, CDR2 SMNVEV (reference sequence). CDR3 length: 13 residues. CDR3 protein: CASQSRGRGKLFF. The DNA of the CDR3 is TGTGCCAGCCAAAGTCGGGGCCGGGGGAAACTGTTTTTT.

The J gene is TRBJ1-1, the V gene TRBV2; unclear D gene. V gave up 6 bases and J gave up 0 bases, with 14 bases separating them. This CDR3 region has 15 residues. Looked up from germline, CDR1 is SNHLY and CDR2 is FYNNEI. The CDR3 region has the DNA TGTGCCAGCAGCACTACCCCCGGGGTGAACACTGAAGCTTTCTTT. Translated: CASSTTPGVNTEAFF.

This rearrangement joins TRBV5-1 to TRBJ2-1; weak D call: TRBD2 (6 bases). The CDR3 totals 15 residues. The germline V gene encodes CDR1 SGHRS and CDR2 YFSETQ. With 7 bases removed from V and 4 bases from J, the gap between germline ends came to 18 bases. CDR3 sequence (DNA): TGCGCCAGCTTCGTCAGGACGGCGGGGTACAATGAGCAGTTCTTC. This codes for CASFVRTAGYNEQFF.

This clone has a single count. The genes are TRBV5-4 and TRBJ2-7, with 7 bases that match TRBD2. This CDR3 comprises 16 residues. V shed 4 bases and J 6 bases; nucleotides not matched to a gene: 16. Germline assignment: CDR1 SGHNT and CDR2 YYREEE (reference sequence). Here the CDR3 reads CASSRGLAEKGREQYF. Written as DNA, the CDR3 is TGTGCCAGCAGCCGCGGCCTAGCGGAGAAGGGACGCGAGCAGTACTTC.

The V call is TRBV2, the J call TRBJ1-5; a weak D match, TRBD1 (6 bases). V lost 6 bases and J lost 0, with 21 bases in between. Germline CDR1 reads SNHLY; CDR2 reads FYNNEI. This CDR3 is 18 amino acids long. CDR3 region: CASSPTQGRVYSNQPQHF. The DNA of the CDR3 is TGTGCCAGCAGCCCTACACAGGGTCGAGTTTATAGCAATCAGCCCCAGCATTTT.

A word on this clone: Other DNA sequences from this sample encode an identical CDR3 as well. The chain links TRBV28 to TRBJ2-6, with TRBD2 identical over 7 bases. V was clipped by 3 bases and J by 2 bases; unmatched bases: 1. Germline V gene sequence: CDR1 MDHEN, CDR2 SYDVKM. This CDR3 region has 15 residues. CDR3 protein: CASSLGGAGANVLTF. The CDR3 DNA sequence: TGTGCCAGCAGTTTGGGAGGGGCTGGGGCCAACGTCCTGACTTTC.